The clone carrying this T cell receptor (beta chain) turned up a few times. The data were taken from a study of blood T cell repertoires in COVID-19. Across the whole study: T cells, B-cell-depleted T cells, or PBMCs supplied cDNA or gDNA.

V lost 2 bases to trimming and J lost 5 bases; unmatched junction nucleotides: 7. Germline lookup yields CDR1 MGHRA and CDR2 YSYEKL. The CDR3 is 16 residues long. Per the authors' pipeline: Researchers report that nucleated cell counts were estimated from reference gene primer amplification. Assay: immunoSEQ multiplex PCR; the TCRdb copy retains only in-frame clones and omits some. The V and J calls and clone size come from that table; D and trimming were worked out from the DNA. The table includes roughly 150,000 clones, approximately 86% detected once. This receptor was obtained from an elderly woman with COVID-19, enrolled during active disease. This rearrangement joins TRBV4-1 to TRBJ1-5; 9 nucleotides line up with TRBD1. The sample consisted of peripheral blood. The CDR3 here is CASSQRRDRVDQPQHF. CDR3 in DNA: TGCGCCAGCAGCCAACGCCGGGACAGGGTGGATCAGCCCCAGCATTTT.